The entry below describes one TCR beta chain. The antigen remains unidentified. The data belong to a study of cytomegalovirus exposure and HLA in healthy donors. Study-level points and caveats: A missense variant in DCLRE1C was later tied to TCR beta V- and J-gene trimming.

Use of 60 Vbeta and 13 Jbeta primers characterized the PCR. Assay: immunoSEQ multiplex PCR; the TCRdb copy retains only in-frame clones and omits some. The profile shows 150,000 to 200,000 clones, about three quarters of them singletons. Germline V gives CDR1 SNHLY, CDR2 FYNNEI. V was trimmed by 4 bases and J by 6 bases, leaving 13 bases between them. This CDR3 is 14 amino acids long. The clonotype was recovered from a woman aged 40 to 49 in good health and CMV-seronegative. Sequences were obtained from PBMCs. The chain employs TRBV2 and TRBJ1-5; D is unclear. The CDR3 DNA is TGTGCCAGCAGTGTGGAGTCTTCGGGTCAGCCCCAGCATTTT. Residues: CASSVESSGQPQHF. Looking up the rest from reference TRBV2 and TRBJ1-5 gives the full variable domain: EPEVTQTPSHQVTQMGQEVILRCVPISNHLYFYWYRQILGQKVEFLVSFYNNEISEKSEIFDDQFSVERPDGSNFTLKIRSTKLEDSAMYFCASSVESSGQPQHFGDGTRLSIL.